What follows are 21 T cell receptor beta chains derived from one specimen sequenced in a study of neurological immune-mediated disorders. One entry per CDR3 protein, called by TCRdb with MiXCR from the 5' RACE reads. The profile shows almost 85,000 distinct CDR3 sequences, 2% to 3% of them singletons. The sequenced material came from PBMCs. The receptor set was obtained from a woman aged 25-40 years with multiple sclerosis.

The rearrangement uses TRBV19 and TRBJ2-2; tentative D call: TRBD2 (5 bases). The germline V and J ends were trimmed by 1 base and 3 bases, with 6 bases remaining between them. Germline V lookup: CDR1 LNHDA, CDR2 SQIVND (reference sequence). CDR3 length equals 14 residues. This CDR3 reads CASSIGRHTGELFF. CDR3 DNA sequence: TGTGCCAGTAGTATAGGGAGGCACACCGGGGAGCTGTTTTTT. Full variable domain (remainder filled in from reference TRBV19 and TRBJ2-2): DGGITQSPKYLFRKEGQNVTLSCEQNLNHDAMYWYRQDPGQGLRLIYYSQIVNDFQKGDIAEGYSVSREKKESFPLTVTSAQKNPTAFYLCASSIGRHTGELFFGEGSRLTVL.

The table lists this clonotype with many counts. The gene calls are TRBV12-3 or TRBV12-4 and TRBJ2-1; maybe TRBD2 (6 bases). With 5 bases removed from V and 6 bases from J, the gap between germline ends came to 14 bases. The CDR3 contains 14 residues. For the CDR3, the DNA is TGTGCCAGCAGTCCCGGGACTGCCCGCAATGAGCAGTTCTTC. Amino acid sequence: CASSPGTARNEQFF.

This clonotype was observed many times. The chain links TRBV5-1 to TRBJ2-7, with D tentatively TRBD2 (5 bases). The CDR3 runs to 12 residues. Trimming took 0 bases from V and 9 from J, leaving 10 bases between them. The germline V gene has CDR1 SGHRS and CDR2 YFSETQ. CDR3: CASSLGESVQYF. The CDR3 DNA sequence: TGCGCCAGCAGCTTGGGGGAGTCGGTGCAGTACTTC.

This clonotype was observed many times. The chain carries TRBV7-2 and TRBJ2-7; D might be TRBD2 (5 bases). The germline V gene encodes CDR1 SGHTA and CDR2 FQGNSA. V dropped 2 bases and J dropped 5 bases, with 16 bases sitting between them. The CDR3 is 15 residues long. Here the CDR3 DNA reads TGTGCCAGCAGCTTATGGGCCCCGACGGGGAACGAGCAGTACTTC. Translating it yields CASSLWAPTGNEQYF.

The chain combines TRBV12-3 or TRBV12-4 with TRBJ1-1, with a tentative D call TRBD1 (5 bases). This CDR3 has 12 amino acids. V lost 4 bases and J 7 bases, leaving 10 bases between the germline ends. The CDR3 protein is CASSWGGGEAFF. CDR3 sequence (DNA): TGTGCCAGCAGTTGGGGGGGGGGTGAAGCTTTCTTT.

This clonotype was found many times. The chain links TRBV5-1 to TRBJ1-5, with D possibly being TRBD1 (6 bases). Germline V gene sequence: CDR1 SGHRS, CDR2 YFSETQ. V dropped 1 base and J dropped 2 bases, with 10 bases sitting between them. The CDR3 consists of 15 residues. CDR3 bases: TGCGCCAGCAGCTTGCTGGGGGCTGGCAATCAGCCCCAGCATTTT. The encoded protein is CASSLLGAGNQPQHF.

This clonotype turned up a few times. Being one base from a much bigger clone, this may be a read error. V is TRBV20-1 and J is TRBJ1-2; D is unclear. Germline lookup yields CDR1 DFQATT and CDR2 SNEGSKA (reference sequence). Trimming pared 5 bases from V and 1 base from J, leaving 8 bases between. There are 12 residues in the CDR3. CDR3 loop: CSAGKGNYGYTF. In nucleotides, the CDR3 is TGCAGTGCTGGAAAGGGTAACTATGGCTACACCTTC.

Ten or more counts support this clonotype. The J gene is TRBJ2-7, the V gene TRBV7-8; 10 bases fit TRBD2. The trim removed 5 bases at V and 1 base at J, leaving 8 bases unmatched. This CDR3 is built from 16 residues. The germline V gene encodes CDR1 SGHVS and CDR2 FQNEAQ. CDR3: CASSPPGLADSYEQYF. CDR3 nucleotide sequence: TGTGCCAGCAGCCCTCCCGGACTAGCGGATTCCTACGAGCAGTACTTC.

This clonotype was detected many times. J is TRBJ2-1 and V is TRBV20-1; D may be TRBD1 (7 bases). Per germline, CDR1 DFQATT and CDR2 SNEGSKA (reference sequence). The length of the CDR3 is 15 residues. Trimming removed 5 bases from V and 6 bases from J, with 20 bases in between. The CDR3 sequence: CSAEPLDRRGNEQFF. The CDR3 DNA follows: TGCAGTGCTGAGCCCCTGGACAGGCGGGGCAATGAGCAGTTCTTC.

The table lists this clonotype with many counts. The V call is TRBV6-5, the J call TRBJ2-5; no clear D gene. CDR1 and CDR2 (germline): MNHEY, SVGAGI. The CDR3 loop spans 14 amino acids. V lost 2 bases to trimming and J lost 5 bases, with 12 bases between them. CDR3 in amino acids: CASSYEKEGETQYF. The CDR3 bases are TGTGCCAGCAGTTACGAGAAGGAAGGGGAGACCCAGTACTTC.

This clonotype was detected ten times or more. The J gene is TRBJ1-2, the V gene TRBV5-6; D unresolved. The CDR3 consists of 14 residues. Per germline, CDR1 SGHDT and CDR2 YYEEEE. Trimming removed 0 bases at V and 8 bases at J, with 14 bases between. Here the CDR3 DNA reads TGTGCCAGCAGCTTGGGGGCCCGGCCAACGGGCTACACCTTC. This codes for CASSLGARPTGYTF.

This clonotype was observed at least ten times. V and J are TRBV10-3 and TRBJ2-5, with 8 nucleotides matching TRBD1. Germline values: CDR1 ENHRY, CDR2 SYGVKD. V was clipped by 6 bases and J by 7 bases; unmatched bases: 13. This CDR3 is built from 15 residues. The CDR3 bases are TGTGCCATCAGCCCAGGGGGCGGCTACGAGGGGACCCAGTACTTC. Translated, it gives CAISPGGGYEGTQYF.

The sample holds many counts of this clonotype. The chain is built from TRBV11-2 and TRBJ2-1; TRBD2 is a possible D gene (6 bases). Trimming stripped 3 bases from V and 1 base from J, with 19 bases between. Germline loops: CDR1 SGHAT, CDR2 FQNNGV. The CDR3 has 18 amino acids. CDR3 nucleotide sequence: TGTGCCAGCAGCTTCGTCCTAGCGAAAGCTTCTTCCTACAATGAGCAGTTCTTC. It translates to CASSFVLAKASSYNEQFF.

This clonotype was counted ten times or more. This chain connects TRBV5-1 to TRBJ1-1; TRBD1 agrees at 7 bases. The V gene's germline CDR1 is SGHRS and CDR2 YFSETQ. The V gene end was trimmed by 4 bases and the J gene end by 1 base; junction bases not matched to a gene: 4. The CDR3 is 14 amino acids. The CDR3: CASSAGTENTEAFF. The CDR3 nucleotides are TGCGCCAGCAGCGCCGGGACAGAGAACACTGAAGCTTTCTTT.

The table lists this clonotype with many counts. This chain joins TRBV7-2 and TRBJ2-7; D gene uncertain. The CDR3 runs to 12 residues. Germline V gene data show CDR1 as SGHTA and CDR2 as FQGNSA. V lost 5 bases to trimming and J lost 5 bases, with 10 bases between them. The CDR3: CASSSYGHEQYF. CDR3 nucleotides: TGTGCCAGCAGCAGTTATGGACACGAGCAGTACTTC.

This clonotype was recorded many times. V usage is TRBV15 and J usage is TRBJ2-2; the D gene is possibly TRBD1 (6 bases). Germline V gene data show CDR1 as LNHNV and CDR2 as YYDKDF (reference sequence). V lost 5 bases to trimming and J lost 0 bases, with 16 bases between them. CDR3 length: 17 amino acids. This CDR3 is CATSDRFLYSNTGELFF. CDR3 nucleotide sequence: TGTGCCACCAGCGACAGGTTCCTATACTCGAACACCGGGGAGCTGTTTTTT.

This clonotype was observed many times. This chain links TRBV18 with TRBJ1-2; tentatively, D is TRBD1 (6 bases). CDR1 and CDR2 from the germline V gene are KGHSH and LQKENI. The CDR3 is 14 amino acids. The V end lost 3 bases, the J end lost 2 bases, and 10 bases lay between the germline ends. CDR3 sequence (DNA): TGTGCCAGCTCACCGTTACAGGGAAACTATGGCTACACCTTC. It codes for CASSPLQGNYGYTF. Full variable domain (outside the CDR3, taken from reference TRBV18 and TRBJ1-2): NAGVMQNPRHLVRRRGQEARLRCSPMKGHSHVYWYRQLPEEGLKFMVYLQKENIIDESGMPKERFSAEFPKEGPSILRIQQVVRGDSAAYFCASSPLQGNYGYTFGSGTRLTVV.

This clonotype was counted at least ten times. The chain combines TRBV28 with TRBJ2-1, with D unclear. Germline CDR1 reads MDHEN; CDR2 reads SYDVKM. The ends were cut back, 2 bases at V and 7 bases at J, with 3 bases in the middle. The CDR3 extends over 11 amino acids. This chain's CDR3 is CASSLTNEQFF. CDR3 DNA: TGTGCCAGCAGTTTAACGAATGAGCAGTTCTTC.

In its sample, this clonotype was seen many times. The CDR3 loop reads CSALAGETQETQYF. DNA of the CDR3: TGCAGTGCTCTAGCGGGAGAAACGCAAGAGACCCAGTACTTC. The chain links TRBV20-1 to TRBJ2-5; TRBD2 matches 10 bases. V was clipped by 5 bases and J by 2 bases; unmatched bases: 5. Germline CDR1 DFQATT, CDR2 SNEGSKA (reference sequence). This CDR3 contains 14 residues.

This clonotype was recorded at least ten times. V is TRBV10-2 and J is TRBJ2-3; 8 bases are a match to TRBD2. The CDR3 has 12 amino acids. Germline loops: CDR1 WSHSY, CDR2 SAAADI. V was pared by 8 bases and J by 7 bases, with 5 bases of the junction left unmatched. CDR3 sequence: CASGTSGNTQYF. The CDR3, as DNA: TGCGCCAGCGGAACTAGCGGAAATACGCAGTATTTT.

This clonotype has a count of ten or more. The J gene is TRBJ1-1, the V gene TRBV20-1; D is possibly TRBD1 (5 bases). This CDR3 comprises 13 residues. V shed 1 base and J shed 7 bases, with 13 bases lying between them. CDR1 is DFQATT, CDR2 SNEGSKA, per germline (reference sequence). The chain's CDR3 is CSARGGPQGEAFF. The CDR3 coding sequence is TGCAGTGCTAGAGGGGGACCCCAAGGTGAAGCTTTCTTT.